These 23 T cell receptor beta chains originate from one sample sequenced in a study of early T cells in non-severe SARS-CoV-2 infection. TCRdb re-derived calls from the 5' RACE reads in MiXCR, one entry per CDR3 protein. Among some 71,000 distinct CDR3 sequences listed, roughly 9.4% were seen once. Sequenced input: whole blood. These TCRs come from an adult who was a healthcare worker with PCR-confirmed SARS-CoV-2 infection or an uninfected control (not recorded which).

This clonotype was detected only a few times. In DNA form, the CDR3 reads TGTGCCAGCAGCCCCGACAGGGGGCGAACGGAGACCCAGTACTTC. This translates into CASSPDRGRTETQYF. The chain couples TRBV7-8 to TRBJ2-5, with 10 bases matching TRBD1. J was trimmed by 5 bases and V by 5 bases; bases with no gene match: 8. CDR1 SGHVS and CDR2 FQNEAQ come from the germline V gene. There are 15 residues in the CDR3.

This clonotype was seen repeatedly, ten times or more. The J gene is TRBJ1-1, the V gene TRBV6-2 or TRBV6-3, with D perhaps matching TRBD1 (6 bases). The germline CDR1 and CDR2 sequences are MNHEY and SVGEGT. This CDR3 is built from 13 residues. V lost 6 bases, J lost 11 bases, and 19 bases lay in between. CDR3 sequence reads: CASRTDTSQGAFF. DNA for the CDR3: TGTGCCAGCAGAACGGACACCTCACAGGGTGCTTTCTTT.

This clonotype showed up just a few times. V is TRBV6-2 or TRBV6-3 and J is TRBJ2-7; D assignment may be TRBD1 or TRBD2 (5 bases each). CDR1 MNHEY and CDR2 SVGEGT come from the germline V gene. This CDR3 is built from 14 residues. V dropped 6 bases and J dropped 7 bases, with 19 bases sitting between them. The chain's CDR3 is CASSPMGPSGEQYF. CDR3 nucleotide sequence: TGTGCCAGCAGCCCTATGGGACCTTCGGGGGAGCAGTACTTC.

The chain has TRBV7-9 and TRBJ2-3, with 9 bases fitting TRBD2. This CDR3 comprises 15 residues. J lost 1 base, V lost 2 bases, and 1 base had no gene match. Per the germline V gene, CDR1 is SEHNR and CDR2 is FQNEAQ (reference sequence). The chain's CDR3 is CASSLIAGGTDTQYF. DNA for the CDR3: TGTGCCAGCAGCTTAATAGCGGGAGGCACAGATACGCAGTATTTT. Looking up the rest from reference TRBV7-9 and TRBJ2-3 gives the full variable domain: DTGVSQNPRHKITKRGQNVTFRCDPISEHNRLYWYRQTLGQGPEFLTYFQNEAQLEKSRLLSDRFSAERPKGSFSTLEIQRTEQGDSAMYLCASSLIAGGTDTQYFGPGTRLTVL.

The CDR3 here is CASSEGGPYEQYF. In DNA, the CDR3 is TGTGCCAGCAGTGAGGGGGGTCCCTACGAGCAGTACTTC. The rearrangement joins TRBV2 to TRBJ2-7; D may be TRBD2 (6 bases). The CDR3 contains 13 residues. V was shortened by 3 bases and J by 2 bases, with 8 bases between the two germline ends. The germline V gene has CDR1 SNHLY and CDR2 FYNNEI.

The rearrangement joins TRBV29-1 to TRBJ2-7; D is tentatively TRBD1 or TRBD2 (5 bases each). Trimming removed 6 bases from V and 4 bases from J, with 10 bases in between. This CDR3 comprises 11 residues. From germline, CDR1 is SQVTM and CDR2 ANQGSEA. The CDR3: CSVEGPYEQYF. The CDR3 region has the DNA TGCAGCGTCGAGGGACCTTACGAGCAGTACTTC.

The table lists this clonotype with many counts. This rearrangement joins TRBV7-3 to TRBJ2-1, with D maybe TRBD2 (5 bases). Germline V gene data show CDR1 as SGHTA and CDR2 as FQGTGA. Trimming cost V 5 bases and J 4 bases, with 18 bases left between them. There are 16 residues in the CDR3. CDR3 residues: CASSLTSSSVYNEQFF. For the CDR3, the DNA is TGTGCCAGCAGCCTCACATCTAGCTCGGTGTACAATGAGCAGTTCTTC.

This clonotype has just a few counts. The CDR3: CSARYATNEKLFF. The CDR3 DNA is TGCAGTGCTAGATATGCAACTAATGAAAAACTGTTTTTT. V and J are TRBV20-1 and TRBJ1-4; D is undetermined. Trimming removed 2 bases from V and 0 bases from J, with 4 bases in between. Per the germline V gene, CDR1 is DFQATT and CDR2 is SNEGSKA (reference sequence). CDR3 length: 13 amino acids.

This clonotype was counted at least ten times. The chain couples TRBV3-1 to TRBJ2-7; D unresolved. Germline-derived CDR1 and CDR2 are LGHDT and YNNKEL (reference sequence). The CDR3 totals 14 residues. V was pared by 0 bases and J by 0 bases, with 6 bases between. CDR3 region: CASSQERFSYEQYF. The DNA of the CDR3 is TGTGCCAGCAGCCAAGAGCGGTTCTCCTACGAGCAGTACTTC.

V usage is TRBV4-2 and J usage is TRBJ1-4; 8 bases are shared with TRBD1. Trimming took 5 bases from V and 7 from J; bases not matched to a gene: 6. Looked up from germline, CDR1 is LGHNA and CDR2 is YNFKEQ. This CDR3 has 14 residues. The CDR3, as DNA: TGTGCCAGCAGCGCGGACAGGGCGCTTGAAAAACTGTTTTTT. This gives the protein CASSADRALEKLFF.

This chain links TRBV3-1 with TRBJ2-2, with TRBD2 identical over 12 bases. Germline V CDR1 and CDR2: LGHDT, YNNKEL (reference sequence). The CDR3 consists of 16 residues. V lost 5 bases to trimming and J lost 7 bases; unmatched junction nucleotides: 8. The CDR3 bases are TGTGCCAGCAGCAGACTAGCGGGAGAGTTTGGCGGGGAGCTGTTTTTT. Protein: CASSRLAGEFGGELFF.

The chain carries TRBV6-5 and TRBJ2-2, with D maybe TRBD2 (7 bases). The CDR3 runs to 13 residues. Trimming stripped 11 bases from V and 5 bases from J, with 15 bases between. Germline assignment: CDR1 MNHEY and CDR2 SVGAGI. CDR3: CAGGDTRTGELFF. CDR3 nucleotide sequence: TGTGCCGGGGGGGACACCCGGACCGGGGAGCTGTTTTTT.

This clonotype has ten or more counts. The genes are TRBV20-1 and TRBJ2-2, with 9 bases aligning to TRBD2. From germline, CDR1 is DFQATT and CDR2 SNEGSKA (reference sequence). This CDR3 has 17 amino acids. The V gene end was trimmed by 0 bases and the J gene end by 2 bases; junction bases not matched to a gene: 7. This CDR3 is CSARDHASGINTGELFF. CDR3 coding DNA: TGCAGTGCTAGAGATCATGCTAGCGGGATTAACACCGGGGAGCTGTTTTTT.

By share, this clonotype ranks as medium-sized (0.01 to 0.1%). The chain has TRBV10-2 and TRBJ2-7; D ambiguous. CDR1 WSHSY and CDR2 SAAADI come from the germline V gene. Trimming removed 3 bases from V and 3 bases from J, with 12 bases in between. The CDR3 extends over 14 amino acids. The CDR3 DNA reads TGCGCCAGCAGTGATGGCAGGTGGAACTACGAGCAGTACTTC. Its protein product is CASSDGRWNYEQYF.

V gene TRBV29-1 combines with J gene TRBJ2-3; D uncertain. The CDR3 contains 11 residues. V was trimmed by 5 bases and J by 3 bases, leaving 6 bases between them. Germline values: CDR1 SQVTM, CDR2 ANQGSEA. The CDR3 sequence is CSVRFTDTQYF. In DNA form, the CDR3 reads TGCAGCGTTCGGTTTACAGATACGCAGTATTTT.

This clonotype was counted only a few times. The chain combines TRBV21-1 with TRBJ1-2. TRBV21-1 is assigned pseudogene status. This CDR3 contains 14 residues. The CDR3 DNA is TGTGCCAGCAGCAAAGTCATGAGGGAGCTCGGCTACACCTTC. This gives the protein CASSKVMRELGYTF.

This clonotype was counted a few times. This chain connects TRBV20-1 to TRBJ2-1, with a weak D call TRBD2 (6 bases). Trimming removed 6 bases at V and 7 bases at J, with 22 bases between. CDR1 is DFQATT, CDR2 SNEGSKA, per germline (reference sequence). CDR3 length: 15 amino acids. The CDR3 protein is CSAPIGGRVDNEQFF. The CDR3 DNA follows: TGCAGTGCGCCAATCGGGGGAAGGGTCGATAATGAGCAGTTCTTC.

The rearrangement uses TRBV29-1 and TRBJ2-5; no firm D call. The V gene lost 1 base and the J gene lost 4 bases, with 4 bases spanning the gap. CDR3 length equals 11 residues. Germline lookup yields CDR1 SQVTM and CDR2 ANQGSEA. CDR3: CSVEAGETQYF. CDR3 DNA sequence: TGCAGCGTTGAAGCGGGAGAGACCCAGTACTTC.

The V call is TRBV20-1, the J call TRBJ2-4; 10 positions match TRBD1. The germline gives CDR1 DFQATT, CDR2 SNEGSKA (reference sequence). The CDR3 runs 15 residues. Trimming at V came to 3 bases and at J to 2 bases, leaving 4 bases not matched to a gene. CDR3 DNA: TGCAGTGCTAGGGACAGGGGGTTTACCAAAAACATTCAGTACTTC. It is translated as CSARDRGFTKNIQYF.

This clonotype occurred many times. The CDR3 loop is CASSRAGGDTEAFF. The DNA of the CDR3 is TGTGCCAGCTCACGGGCTGGGGGAGACACTGAAGCTTTCTTT. The gene calls are TRBV18 and TRBJ1-1, with a weak D call TRBD1 (5 bases). This CDR3 spans 14 amino acids. Deletions cut 4 bases from V and 3 bases from J, with 12 bases between. Germline V gene data show CDR1 as KGHSH and CDR2 as LQKENI.

This clonotype was observed many times. The genes are TRBV28 and TRBJ1-5; D is possibly TRBD1 (6 bases). V was shortened by 7 bases and J by 6 bases, with 16 bases between the two germline ends. Germline V CDR1 and CDR2: MDHEN, SYDVKM. This CDR3 has 14 residues. CDR3 sequence reads: CASTLGGARQPQHF. Here the CDR3 DNA reads TGTGCCAGCACCCTGGGGGGGGCCCGTCAGCCCCAGCATTTT.

The chain employs TRBV19 and TRBJ2-3; D is possibly TRBD1 or TRBD2 (5 bases each). This CDR3 is 13 amino acids long. V was cut by 4 bases and J by 8 bases, with 13 bases left in between. Germline V gene lookup returns CDR1 LNHDA and CDR2 SQIVND (reference sequence). CDR3 region: CASSTRDAGTQYF. Here the CDR3 DNA reads TGTGCCAGTAGTACCCGGGACGCAGGTACGCAGTATTTT.

This clonotype was recorded at least ten times. The V call is TRBV3-1, the J call TRBJ2-2; maybe TRBD1 (5 bases). The germline CDR1 and CDR2 sequences are LGHDT and YNNKEL (reference sequence). CDR3 size: 17 residues. Deletions cut 0 bases from V and 0 bases from J, with 11 bases between. CDR3 protein: CASSQDLGRSNTGELFF. Written as DNA, the CDR3 is TGTGCCAGCAGCCAAGATCTGGGGCGATCGAACACCGGGGAGCTGTTTTTT.